The 12 T cell receptor beta chains below were found in one sample sequenced in a study of glioma-infiltrating T cells. Amplification of TCR alpha and beta CDR3 regions from RNA used iRepertoire nested multiplex PCR. TCRdb used MiXCR to reprocess the multiplex PCR reads, holding one entry per CDR3 protein. The profile shows 100,000 to 150,000 distinct CDR3 sequences, under 25% of them singletons. Sequencing was performed on glioma tissue, nonneoplastic brain tissue, or PBMCs (not recorded which). The receptor source for this set is a human donor with low-grade glioma or glioblastoma, undergoing nonglioma brain surgery, or in good health (not recorded which).

This clonotype was seen only a few times. CDR3 region: CASRREDSGNTIYF. CDR3 in DNA: TGTGCCAGCAGACGCGAGGACTCTGGAAACACCATATATTTT. The rearrangement links TRBV6-5 to TRBJ1-3; D remains ambiguous. CDR1 is MNHEY and CDR2 is SVGAGI in the germline V gene. This CDR3 has 14 residues. With 6 bases removed from V and 0 bases from J, the gap between germline ends came to 9 bases.

This chain uses TRBV7-2 with TRBJ2-2; TRBD1 might be the D (7 bases). Looked up from germline, CDR1 is SGHTA and CDR2 is FQGNSA. V lost 3 bases and J 6 bases, leaving 29 bases between the germline ends. This CDR3 is built from 20 residues. For the CDR3, the DNA is TGTGCCAGCAGCTTTCGCGGGGACAGAACCTTCGCCGTTAGCCCCGGGGAGCTGTTTTTT. This encodes CASSFRGDRTFAVSPGELFF.

V is TRBV3-1 and J is TRBJ2-1; D uncertain. The CDR3 spans 16 residues. Germline CDR1 and CDR2: LGHDT and YNNKEL (reference sequence). V was shortened by 0 bases and J by 0 bases, with 9 bases between the two germline ends. DNA of the CDR3: TGTGCCAGCAGCCAAGATCTCCGTCCCTCCTACAATGAGCAGTTCTTC. It yields the protein CASSQDLRPSYNEQFF.

This chain links TRBV4-1 with TRBJ2-5; 8 nucleotides align to TRBD2. Trimming took 1 base from V and 2 from J; bases not matched to a gene: 9. CDR1 is MGHRA, CDR2 YSYEKL, per germline. This CDR3 region has 17 residues. CDR3 in DNA: TGCGCCAGCAGCCAAGCGGGGGGGGGCCGGCGGCAAGAGACCCAGTACTTC. It codes for CASSQAGGGRRQETQYF.

For this clonotype: At one end the junction does not follow the germline gene, possibly because of a read error. The chain combines TRBV11-2 with TRBJ1-5, with unresolved D. The germline V gene has CDR1 SGHAT and CDR2 FQNNGV. The CDR3 runs 16 residues. The chain's CDR3 is CASNLNGNLRHQPQHF. The DNA of the CDR3 is TGTGCCAGCAACTTAAACGGAAATCTTAGGCATCAGCCCCAGCATTTT.

This chain connects TRBV12-3 or TRBV12-4 to TRBJ1-5, with D possibly TRBD1 on 5 matching bases. The CDR3 loop spans 14 amino acids. Trimming removed 10 bases at V and 5 bases at J, with 18 bases between. In DNA form, the CDR3 reads TGTGCCACCCAATCTGGGGGACCCTATCAGCCCCAGCATTTT. It codes for CATQSGGPYQPQHF.

This clonotype has ten or more counts. CDR3 in amino acids: CASSTSKGPPYEQYV. The CDR3 bases are TGTGCCAGCAGCACGTCGAAAGGGCCCCCCTACGAGCAGTACGTC. This chain joins TRBV7-4 and TRBJ2-7; D is uncertain. The ends were cut back, 5 bases at V and 2 bases at J, with 16 bases in the middle. The CDR3 consists of 15 residues. Germline V gene sequence: CDR1 SGHVT, CDR2 SQSDAQ.

This chain joins TRBV9 and TRBJ2-3; possibly TRBD2 for D (5 bases). CDR3 length equals 14 residues. Germline V gives CDR1 SGDLS, CDR2 YYNGEE. Trimming removed 0 bases from V and 4 bases from J, with 9 bases in between. CDR3: CASSVVEGSDTQYF. CDR3 nucleotide sequence: TGTGCCAGCAGCGTAGTCGAGGGCTCAGATACGCAGTATTTT.

This rearrangement joins TRBV18 to TRBJ1-1; D unclear. CDR3 size: 13 residues. Trimming took off 8 bases at V and 1 base at J, with 11 bases between the two ends. CDR1 and CDR2 from the germline V gene are KGHSH and LQKENI. DNA of the CDR3: TGTGCCAGCCGAGCGACATGGAACACTGAAGCTTTCTTT. Translating it yields CASRATWNTEAFF.

This clonotype was seen many times. V and J are TRBV27 and TRBJ1-6; D gene uncertain. The V gene lost 0 bases and the J gene lost 2 bases, with 8 bases spanning the gap. CDR3 length: 16 residues. Germline V gives CDR1 MNHEY, CDR2 SMNVEV (reference sequence). In DNA form, the CDR3 reads TGTGCCAGCAGTTTATCAGCGGCCGCCTATAATTCACCCCTCCACTTT. Its protein is CASSLSAAAYNSPLHF.

The rearrangement links TRBV4-1 to TRBJ1-5, with 8 bases identical to TRBD1. The CDR3 contains 15 residues. V gave up 4 bases and J gave up 7 bases; unmatched junction bases: 9. Germline V gene data show CDR1 as MGHRA and CDR2 as YSYEKL. This CDR3 reads CASSLRTGTNQPQHF. CDR3 nucleotides: TGCGCCAGCAGCCTCCGGACAGGGACGAACCAGCCCCAGCATTTT.

A few counts support this clonotype. This is likely a read error, given that the CDR3 carries no conserved phenylalanine or tryptophan at its end. CDR3 loop: CASSYTHRTGGNYGYTL. CDR3 nucleotides: TGTGCCAGCAGTTACACTCATCGGACAGGGGGTAACTATGGCTACACCCTC. The rearrangement links TRBV6-6 to TRBJ1-2; TRBD1 aligns across 10 bases. V dropped 2 bases and J dropped 1; count of bases not matched to a gene: 7. The CDR3 covers 17 residues. The germline CDR1 and CDR2 sequences are MNHNY and SVGAGI (reference sequence).